Listed here are 15 T cell receptor beta chains from one sample, sequenced in a study of blood T cells in healthy people across ages. PCR was performed a second time for 7 to 11 cycles using a sample-barcoded 5' primer and a J-beta primer mix. Each CDR3 protein gets one entry after TCRdb re-called the 5' RACE reads with MiXCR. This repertoire shows over a million distinct CDR3 sequences, around 43% found once; its top ten account for approximately 17%. The sequencing input was blood. These receptors all come from a woman aged 60-70 years in good health.

The rearrangement joins TRBV25-1 to TRBJ1-4; a possible D gene is TRBD1 (5 bases). Per the germline V gene, CDR1 is MGHDK and CDR2 is SYGVNS. The CDR3 has 14 residues. V lost 6 bases to trimming and J lost 7 bases, with 15 bases between them. The CDR3 DNA reads as TGTGCCAGCAGCCGTCGGGACCGCCGTGAAAAACTGTTTTTT. This codes for CASSRRDRREKLFF.

This clonotype was counted ten times or more. The chain recombines TRBV4-2 with TRBJ2-4; D is ambiguous. The V gene's germline CDR1 is LGHNA and CDR2 YNFKEQ. Trimming shortened V by 1 base and J by 0 bases, and 13 bases separated the two germline ends. The CDR3 contains 17 residues. The CDR3 is CASSQVISDIAKNIQYF. Here the CDR3 DNA reads TGTGCCAGCAGCCAAGTTATAAGCGATATAGCCAAAAACATTCAGTACTTC.

The rearrangement joins TRBV9 to TRBJ2-7, with D perhaps assigned TRBD1 or TRBD2 (7 bases each). Germline V CDR1 and CDR2: SGDLS, YYNGEE. Trimming left V 3 bases short and J 7 bases short, with 17 bases between. This CDR3 comprises 14 residues. CDR3 bases: TGTGCCAGCAGCGCCCAGGGGGGGGGTTGGGAGCAGTACTTC. It is translated as CASSAQGGGWEQYF. The entire variable domain, with the rest obtained from reference TRBV9 and TRBJ2-7, is as follows: DSGVTQTPKHLITATGQRVTLRCSPRSGDLSVYWYQQSLDQGLQFLIQYYNGEERAKGNILERFSAQQFPDLHSELNLSSLELGDSALYFCASSAQGGGWEQYFGPGTRLTVT.

This clonotype was counted a few times. This chain uses TRBV4-2 with TRBJ1-6; D is perhaps TRBD1 (6 bases). CDR1 and CDR2 (germline): LGHNA, YNFKEQ. This CDR3 region has 14 residues. V was pared by 1 base and J by 6 bases, with 7 bases between. The CDR3 reads CASSQGQVNSPLHF. CDR3 in DNA: TGTGCCAGCAGCCAAGGACAGGTTAATTCACCCCTCCACTTT.

CDR3 protein: CASSRPSLQGVSSYEQYF. CDR3 in DNA: TGTGCCAGCAGCCGACCGAGCCTACAGGGGGTAAGCTCCTACGAGCAGTACTTC. The chain is built from TRBV11-1 and TRBJ2-7; 8 nucleotides align to TRBD1. CDR3 length: 18 amino acids. The V gene's germline CDR1 is SGHAT and CDR2 FQDESV (reference sequence). Losses at the gene ends were 5 bases for V and 0 bases for J; bases not matched to a gene: 15.

This clonotype has a handful of counts. The rearrangement links TRBV7-8 to TRBJ2-7; the D gene is possibly TRBD2 (7 bases). Trimming shortened V by 3 bases and J by 3 bases, and 18 bases separated the two germline ends. Germline CDR1 SGHVS, CDR2 FQNEAQ. This CDR3 contains 16 residues. The CDR3 sequence is CASSFGLAEGGYEQYF. The CDR3 nucleotides are TGTGCCAGCAGCTTCGGCCTAGCGGAGGGGGGCTACGAGCAGTACTTC.

The J gene is TRBJ1-1, the V gene TRBV4-1; a weak D match, TRBD1 (6 bases). The CDR3 extends over 15 amino acids. Germline CDR1 and CDR2: MGHRA and YSYEKL. Trimming shortened V by 4 bases and J by 2 bases, and 14 bases separated the two germline ends. For the CDR3, the DNA is TGCGCCAGCAGCCTGGCAGGGGCGAGTAACACTGAAGCTTTCTTT. Its translation is CASSLAGASNTEAFF.

The chain recombines TRBV27 with TRBJ2-1; no clear D. The CDR3 spans 14 residues. The V gene's germline CDR1 is MNHEY and CDR2 SMNVEV (reference sequence). The V end lost 0 bases, the J end lost 9 bases, and 12 bases lay between the germline ends. The CDR3 region has the DNA TGTGCCAGCAGTTTATCCCCACGGCTAAGTGAGCAGTTCTTC. Translated, it gives CASSLSPRLSEQFF.

This clonotype has a handful of counts. V and J are TRBV29-1 and TRBJ1-2, with 7 bases identical to TRBD1. The CDR3 is 11 amino acids. J lost 4 bases, V lost 5 bases, and 1 base had no gene match. CDR1 SQVTM and CDR2 ANQGSEA come from the germline V gene. CDR3 residues: CSVRQGYGYTF. CDR3 coding DNA: TGCAGCGTTCGACAGGGCTATGGCTACACCTTC.

This clonotype was recorded many times. This chain joins TRBV7-2 and TRBJ2-5; 8 bases map to TRBD2. Germline CDR1 is SGHTA and CDR2 is FQGNSA. This CDR3 comprises 15 residues. V shed 5 bases and J 11 bases; nucleotides not matched to a gene: 16. CDR3 coding DNA: TGTGCCAGCAGCAGACGGACTAGCCCCGATGCAGGGCAGTACTTC. Its translation: CASSRRTSPDAGQYF.

This clonotype was observed a few times. The chain is built from TRBV5-1 and TRBJ2-5, with D possibly matching TRBD2 (5 bases). Germline CDR1 is SGHRS and CDR2 is YFSETQ. Trimming removed 3 bases at V and 4 bases at J, with 13 bases between. The CDR3 totals 14 residues. This CDR3 reads CASSSPARVETQYF. Written as DNA, the CDR3 is TGCGCCAGCAGCTCTCCGGCGAGGGTAGAGACCCAGTACTTC.

Regarding this clonotype: This sequence may be a read error, since a much larger clone differs from it by one base. This chain links TRBV7-9 with TRBJ2-3; no firm D call. This CDR3 comprises 13 residues. Germline assignment: CDR1 SEHNR and CDR2 FQNEAQ (reference sequence). V gave up 3 bases and J gave up 1 base, with 5 bases separating them. CDR3: CASSFNGTDTQYF. CDR3 nucleotide sequence: TGTGCCAGCAGCTTTAATGGCACAGATACGCAGTATTTT.

This clonotype occurred many times. This chain links TRBV4-1 with TRBJ2-7; possibly TRBD1 or TRBD2 for D (5 bases each). This CDR3 spans 14 amino acids. Germline V CDR1 and CDR2: MGHRA, YSYEKL. V gave up 2 bases and J gave up 3 bases, with 11 bases separating them. The CDR3 nucleotides are TGCGCCAGCAGCCAACAAGGGGCGGGCTACGAGCAGTACTTC. Its protein product is CASSQQGAGYEQYF.

The chain couples TRBV27 to TRBJ2-7, with 7 bases matching TRBD2. The V gene end was trimmed by 4 bases and the J gene end by 4 bases; junction bases not matched to a gene: 7. The CDR3 loop spans 14 amino acids. Looked up from germline, CDR1 is MNHEY and CDR2 is SMNVEV (reference sequence). Here the CDR3 reads CASSSAGREYEQYF. CDR3 bases: TGTGCCAGCAGTTCTGCGGGGCGGGAGTACGAGCAGTACTTC.

V usage is TRBV7-9 and J usage is TRBJ2-7; 8 bases map to TRBD2. After removal of 1 base from V and 5 bases from J, the junction contained 7 bases not matched to a gene. The CDR3 runs 15 residues. The germline V gene has CDR1 SEHNR and CDR2 FQNEAQ (reference sequence). For the CDR3, the DNA is TGTGCCAGCAGCTTAGGAGCAGCGGGAGCCCACGAGCAGTACTTC. It codes for CASSLGAAGAHEQYF.